The 4 T cell receptor beta chains in this list originate from one sample, sequenced in a study of shared clonotypes between healthy human individuals. Repertoires were generated with immunoSEQ multiplex PCR, while TCRdb's copy carries only in-frame clones and drops some. The sample carries under 600,000 clones, about three quarters recorded once. The sequenced sample was PBMCs. These receptors were taken from a woman between 40 and 55 years old in good health. Some clones in this sample may be carry-over from other donors' samples.

The V gene is TRBV28, the J gene TRBJ2-7, with 10 bases aligning to TRBD2. V gave up 6 bases and J gave up 0 bases; unmatched junction bases: 2. Per the germline V gene, CDR1 is MDHEN and CDR2 is SYDVKM. The CDR3 runs to 14 residues. CDR3 protein: CASSPSGSSYEQYF. The CDR3 bases are TGTGCCAGCAGCCCTAGCGGGAGCTCCTACGAGCAGTACTTC.

This clone was seen a few times. The CDR3 coding sequence is TGTGCCAGCTCACCACAGGACCTTCCGCAGCAGTTCTTC. Translating it yields CASSPQDLPQQFF. The V gene is TRBV18, the J gene TRBJ2-1; D is unresolved. The CDR3 spans 13 residues. V lost 1 base to trimming and J lost 11 bases, with 12 bases between them. CDR1 is KGHSH and CDR2 is LQKENI in the germline V gene.

A few counts support this clone. V and J are TRBV30 and TRBJ2-1, with no clear D. In germline, CDR1 is GTSNPN, CDR2 SVGIG (reference sequence). This CDR3 is 12 amino acids long. V dropped 4 bases and J dropped 5 bases, with 9 bases sitting between them. The CDR3 DNA sequence: TGTGCCTGGAAGTGGCTCCACAATGAGCAGTTCTTC. Residues: CAWKWLHNEQFF.

The chain carries TRBV28 and TRBJ1-1, with 9 bases identical to TRBD1. The V segment lost 2 bases and the J segment 6 bases; nucleotides outside the gene matches: 13. In germline, CDR1 is MDHEN, CDR2 SYDVKM. The CDR3 spans 17 residues. CDR3 protein: CASSLPPTGGSNAEAFF. For the CDR3, the DNA is TGTGCCAGCAGTTTACCCCCGACAGGGGGTAGTAATGCTGAAGCTTTCTTT.